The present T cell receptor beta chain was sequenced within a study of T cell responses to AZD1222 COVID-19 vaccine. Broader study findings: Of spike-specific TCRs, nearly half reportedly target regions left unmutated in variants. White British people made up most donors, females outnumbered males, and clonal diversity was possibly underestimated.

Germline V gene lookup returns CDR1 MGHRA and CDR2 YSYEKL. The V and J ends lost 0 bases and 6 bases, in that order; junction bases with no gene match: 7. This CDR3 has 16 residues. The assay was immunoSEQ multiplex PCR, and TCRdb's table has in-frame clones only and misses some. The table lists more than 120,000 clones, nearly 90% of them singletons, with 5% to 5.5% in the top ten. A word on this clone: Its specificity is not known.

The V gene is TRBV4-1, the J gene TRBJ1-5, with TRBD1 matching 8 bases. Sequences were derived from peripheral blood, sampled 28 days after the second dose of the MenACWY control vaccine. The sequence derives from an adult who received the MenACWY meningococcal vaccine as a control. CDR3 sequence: CASSQERQGISQPQHF. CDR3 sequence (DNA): TGCGCCAGCAGCCAAGAAAGACAGGGGATTAGTCAGCCCCAGCATTTT.